A single T cell receptor (beta chain) is shown here with its context. Its antigen is still unknown. The V gene's germline CDR1 is SGDLS and CDR2 YYNGEE. V lost 6 bases and J lost 7, with 10 bases in between. This CDR3 spans 11 amino acids. This record belongs to a study of early T cells in non-severe SARS-CoV-2 infection. Turning to the study itself: Bulk RNA from unsorted whole blood was sequenced; chains were unpaired. Whole-study results and caveats: VDJdb matches were skewed toward anti-spike CD8 T cell responses.

Unique molecular identifiers (one per individual cDNA molecule) were attached. A single record per CDR3 protein comes from TCRdb applying MiXCR to the 5' RACE reads. The sample holds some 98,000 distinct CDR3 sequences; approximately 15% are singletons and the top ten take roughly 1.3%. Material: whole blood. The TCR originated in an adult who was a healthcare worker with PCR-confirmed SARS-CoV-2 infection or an uninfected control (not recorded which). This rearrangement joins TRBV9 to TRBJ1-1, with D uncertain. The CDR3, as DNA: TGTGCCAGCAACCCGACGGATGAAGCTTTCTTT. Protein product: CASNPTDEAFF. Combining the CDR3 with reference TRBV9 and TRBJ1-1 gives the whole variable domain DSGVTQTPKHLITATGQRVTLRCSPRSGDLSVYWYQQSLDQGLQFLIQYYNGEERAKGNILERFSAQQFPDLHSELNLSSLELGDSALYFCASNPTDEAFFGQGTRLTVV.